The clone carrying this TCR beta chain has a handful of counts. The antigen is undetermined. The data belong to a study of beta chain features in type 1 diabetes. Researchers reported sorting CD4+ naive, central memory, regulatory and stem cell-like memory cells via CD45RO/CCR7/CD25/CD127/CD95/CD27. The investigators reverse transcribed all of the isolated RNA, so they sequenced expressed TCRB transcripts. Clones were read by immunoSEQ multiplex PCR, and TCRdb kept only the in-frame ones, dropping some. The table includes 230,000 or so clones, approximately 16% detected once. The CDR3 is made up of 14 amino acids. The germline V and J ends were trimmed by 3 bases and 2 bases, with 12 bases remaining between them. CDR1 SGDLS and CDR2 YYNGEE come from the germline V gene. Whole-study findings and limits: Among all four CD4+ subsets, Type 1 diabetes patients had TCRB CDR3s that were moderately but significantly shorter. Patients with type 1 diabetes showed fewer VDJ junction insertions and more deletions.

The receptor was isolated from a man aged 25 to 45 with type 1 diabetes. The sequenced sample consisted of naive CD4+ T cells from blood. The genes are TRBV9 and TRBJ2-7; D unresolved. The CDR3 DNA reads TGTGCCAGCAGCGCCTTCGTCGATACCTACGAGCAGTACTTC. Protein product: CASSAFVDTYEQYF.